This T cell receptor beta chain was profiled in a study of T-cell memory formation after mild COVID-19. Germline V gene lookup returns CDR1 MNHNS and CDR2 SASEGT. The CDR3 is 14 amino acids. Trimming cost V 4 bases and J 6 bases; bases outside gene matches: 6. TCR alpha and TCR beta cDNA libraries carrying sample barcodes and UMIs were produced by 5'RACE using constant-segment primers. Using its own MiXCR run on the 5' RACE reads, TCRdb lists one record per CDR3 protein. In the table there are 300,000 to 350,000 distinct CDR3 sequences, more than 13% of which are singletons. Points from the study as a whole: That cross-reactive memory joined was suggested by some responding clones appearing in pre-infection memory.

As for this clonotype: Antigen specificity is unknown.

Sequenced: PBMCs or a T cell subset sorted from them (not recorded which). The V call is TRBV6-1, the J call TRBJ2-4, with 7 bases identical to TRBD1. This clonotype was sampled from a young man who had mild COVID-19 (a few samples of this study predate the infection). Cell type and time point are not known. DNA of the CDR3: TGTGCCAGCAGTGTAGAGGCAGGGGGAAACATTCAGTACTTC. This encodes CASSVEAGGNIQYF.